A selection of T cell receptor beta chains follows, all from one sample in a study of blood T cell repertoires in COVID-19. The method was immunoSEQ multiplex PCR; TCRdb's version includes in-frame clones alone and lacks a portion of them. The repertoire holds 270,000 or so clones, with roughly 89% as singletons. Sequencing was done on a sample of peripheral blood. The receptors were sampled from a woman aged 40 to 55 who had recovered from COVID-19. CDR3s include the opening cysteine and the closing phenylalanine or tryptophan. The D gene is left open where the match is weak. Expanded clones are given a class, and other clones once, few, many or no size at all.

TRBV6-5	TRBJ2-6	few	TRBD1	TGTGCCAGCAGCCAAAGGGGGCCTGGGGCCAACGTCCTGACTTTC	CASSQRGPGANVLTF
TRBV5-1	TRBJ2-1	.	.	TGCGCCAGCAGCCGTACAGCTGGAATCGATGAGCAGTTCTTC	CASSRTAGIDEQFF
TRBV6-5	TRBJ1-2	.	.	TGTGCCAGCAGTCCAGGTTACTATGGCTACACCTTC	CASSPGYYGYTF
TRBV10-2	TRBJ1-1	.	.	TGCGCCAGCAGTGTAGGGGGAAACACTGAAGCTTTCTTT	CASSVGGNTEAFF
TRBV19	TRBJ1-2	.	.	TGTGCCAGTAGTGAGCCGACAGTCCTTAACTATGGCTACACCTTC	CASSEPTVLNYGYTF
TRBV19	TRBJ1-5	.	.	TGTGCCAGTAGTATAGTGGGATCGGGAAATCAGCCCCAGCATTTT	CASSIVGSGNQPQHF
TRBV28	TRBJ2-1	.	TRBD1	TGTGCCAGCAGCATGCAGGGGGCAACCTACAATGAGCAGTTCTTC	CASSMQGATYNEQFF
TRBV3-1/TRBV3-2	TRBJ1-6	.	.	TGTGCCAGCAGCCCGCGTGGAGCCTCAGGGGCCCTCCACTTT	CASSPRGASGALHF
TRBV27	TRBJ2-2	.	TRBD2	TGTGCCAGCAGTCCTCCAGCGGGAGGGCCCCGCACCGGGGAGCTGTTTTTT	CASSPPAGGPRTGELFF
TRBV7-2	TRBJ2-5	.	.	TGTGCCAGCAGCAACCAAGCGGGCGGCGGGCAAGAGACCCAGTACTTC	CASSNQAGGGQETQYF
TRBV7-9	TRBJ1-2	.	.	TGTGCCAGCAGCTTAGCGGAGGAAGGCTACACCTTC	CASSLAEEGYTF
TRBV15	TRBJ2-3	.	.	TGTGCCACCAGCAGAGATGCGGCAGGGGGGGATACGCAGTATTTT	CATSRDAAGGDTQYF
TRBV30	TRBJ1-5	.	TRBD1	TGTGCCTGGAGTTATAAACAGGGGGCCTTTCAGCCCCAGCATTTT	CAWSYKQGAFQPQHF
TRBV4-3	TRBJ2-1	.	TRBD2	TGCGCCAGCAGCCAAGGAACTAGCGGGAAATACAATGAGCAGTTCTTC	CASSQGTSGKYNEQFF
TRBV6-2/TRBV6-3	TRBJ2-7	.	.	TGTGCCAGCAGTTACGGGTGGGGGCCTAGCTACGAGCAGTACTTC	CASSYGWGPSYEQYF
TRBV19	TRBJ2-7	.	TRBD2	TGTGCCAGTAGTATCGGGGGGGCCAGGGGCGAGCAGTACTTC	CASSIGGARGEQYF
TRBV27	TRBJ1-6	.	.	TGTGCCAGCAGTTTTTCGGGGTTTAGGAATTCACCCCTCCACTTT	CASSFSGFRNSPLHF
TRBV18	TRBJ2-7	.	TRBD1	TGTGCCAGCTCAACCGGGACAGACTACGAGCAGTACTTC	CASSTGTDYEQYF
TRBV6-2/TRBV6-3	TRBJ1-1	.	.	TGTGCCAGCAGTTACCCGGGTGACACTGAAGCTTTCTTT	CASSYPGDTEAFF
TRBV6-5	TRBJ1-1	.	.	TGTGCCAGCAGTCCGAGAATCCGGAACACTGAAGCTTTCTTT	CASSPRIRNTEAFF
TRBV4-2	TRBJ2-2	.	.	TGTGCCAGCAGCCAAGAGAGCAACACCGGGGAGCTGTTTTTT	CASSQESNTGELFF
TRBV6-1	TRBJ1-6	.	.	TGTGCCAGCAGCGTAACTCGGGAGGGAGCGCCCCTCCACTTT	CASSVTREGAPLHF
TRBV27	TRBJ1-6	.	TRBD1	TGTGCCAGCAGAGACAGGGGCTCACCCCTCCACTTT	CASRDRGSPLHF
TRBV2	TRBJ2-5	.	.	TGTGCCAGCGGGCAGGCAGAGACCCAGTACTTC	CASGQAETQYF
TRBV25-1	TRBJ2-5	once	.	TGTGCCAGCAGTGAATTTCGTGGCTCCCAAGAGACCCAGTACTTC	CASSEFRGSQETQYF
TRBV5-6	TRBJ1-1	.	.	TGTGCCAGCAGCACGGGAAGTGAAGCTTTCTTT	CASSTGSEAFF
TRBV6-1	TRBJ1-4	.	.	TGTGCCAGCAGTGAATCGACAGGAGCTAATGAAAAACTGTTTTTT	CASSESTGANEKLFF
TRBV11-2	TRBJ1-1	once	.	TGTGCCAGCAGCTTAGCTTTTTCGGGTGAAGCTTTCTTT	CASSLAFSGEAFF
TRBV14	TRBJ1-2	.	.	TGTGCCAGCAGCCAAGAAGGCCGGGGGAACTATGGCTACACCTTC	CASSQEGRGNYGYTF
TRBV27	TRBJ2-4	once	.	TGTGCCAGCAGTCCTAGTACCTTGGCCAAAAACATTCAGTACTTC	CASSPSTLAKNIQYF
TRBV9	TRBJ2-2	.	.	TGTGCCAGCAGCGTAGTTCCTAGCAGGAACGCCGGGGAGCTGTTTTTT	CASSVVPSRNAGELFF
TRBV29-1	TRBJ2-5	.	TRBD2	TGCAGCGTTGAGAGTACATTAGCGGGGATGGAAGAGACCCAGTACTTC	CSVESTLAGMEETQYF
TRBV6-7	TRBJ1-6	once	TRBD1	TGTGCCAGCAGTTACGTACGGACAGGGGGAAAGTCACCCCTCCACTTT	CASSYVRTGGKSPLHF
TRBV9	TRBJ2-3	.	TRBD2	TGTGCCAGCAGCGTAGAGGCGCGGGAGGGCCTTGGAGATACGCAGTATTTT	CASSVEAREGLGDTQYF
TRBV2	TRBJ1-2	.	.	TGTGCCAGCAGCACCGCTGGGCAAAGCTATGGCTACACCTTC	CASSTAGQSYGYTF
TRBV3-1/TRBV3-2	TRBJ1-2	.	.	TGTGCCAGCAGCCAAGGTTCAGGGTTGAGCTACACCTTC	CASSQGSGLSYTF
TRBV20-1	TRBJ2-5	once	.	TGCAGTGCTAGTGCCTTACAGGGAAAAGAGACCCAGTACTTC	CSASALQGKETQYF
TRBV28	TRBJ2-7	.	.	TGTGCCAGCAGTTTGGGGCAAGGGTACGAGCAGTACTTC	CASSLGQGYEQYF
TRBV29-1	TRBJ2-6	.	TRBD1	TGCAGCGTTGGGGACAGGATTGGGGCCAACGTCCTGACTTTC	CSVGDRIGANVLTF
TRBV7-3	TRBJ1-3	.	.	TGTGCCAGCAGCTTAGTCGGGGGGCCTGGAAACACCATATATTTT	CASSLVGGPGNTIYF
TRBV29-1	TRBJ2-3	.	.	TGCAGCGCCCCCTCCCAGAACACAGATACGCAGTATTTT	CSAPSQNTDTQYF
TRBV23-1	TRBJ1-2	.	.	TGCGCCAGCAGGGGGCTCTATGGCTACACCTTC	CASRGLYGYTF
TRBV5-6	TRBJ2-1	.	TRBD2	TGTGCCAGCAGCTCCCCAGGACTAGTTATTTTCAATGAGCAGTTCTTC	CASSSPGLVIFNEQFF
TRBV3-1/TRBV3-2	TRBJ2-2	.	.	TGTGCCAGCAGCCTGGGAGAGAACGGGGAGCTGTTTTTT	CASSLGENGELFF